Below are 2 T cell receptor beta chains sequenced from a single sample in a study. Each CDR3 protein is one row after TCRdb ran MiXCR on the 5' RACE reads. The table records tens of thousands of distinct CDR3 sequences, 30% of them present only once. The sequencing sample was made of tumor-infiltrating memory CD4+ T cells sorted from the breast tumor. The subset: memory CD4+ T cells, CD4+CD45RO+CD25-. Receptors originate from a female donor with breast cancer.

In the case of this clonotype: Mismatch with germline at one junction end may stem from a read error. The chain couples TRBV7-9 to TRBJ2-5; D ambiguous. Per the germline V gene, CDR1 is SEHNR and CDR2 is FQNEAQ (reference sequence). The CDR3 is 11 residues long. Here the CDR3 reads CDSSFYETQYF. DNA of the CDR3: TGTGACAGCAGCTTCTACGAGACCCAGTACTTC.

CDR3 nucleotides: TGTGCCAGCAGCTCGGACAGGGGAAATGAAAAACTGTTTTTT. Amino acids: CASSSDRGNEKLFF. V usage is TRBV7-9 and J usage is TRBJ1-4, with 9 bases lining up with TRBD1. The germline V gene has CDR1 SEHNR and CDR2 FQNEAQ (reference sequence). Trimming at V came to 4 bases and at J to 5 bases, leaving 2 bases not matched to a gene. CDR3 length: 14 amino acids.